This T cell receptor (beta chain) comes out of a study of T cells in Graves' hyperthyroidism and ophthalmopathy. Amplified regions were TCR beta CDR3 sequences from RNA transcripts. In the first-round RT-PCR of the TCR CDR3, the HTBI primer set was used. A single record per CDR3 protein comes from TCRdb applying MiXCR to the multiplex PCR reads. The repertoire includes 600,000 to 900,000 distinct CDR3 sequences, roughly 15% of them detected once, and about 8.4% sits in the top ten. With a duration under 2 months, the hyperthyroidism was newly diagnosed in patients aged 18 to 65. The sequenced sample was blood. This clonotype was obtained from a young man with Graves' hyperthyroidism.

DNA of the CDR3: TGCAGTGCTAGATCCGGCCCCAGACCTAATGAAAAACTGTTTTTT. Translating gives CSARSGPRPNEKLFF. The gene calls are TRBV20-1 and TRBJ1-4, with D unresolved. Germline V lookup: CDR1 DFQATT, CDR2 SNEGSKA (reference sequence). V shed 2 bases and J shed 3 bases, with 13 bases lying between them. The CDR3 sequence is 15 residues long.